The clone carrying this TCR beta chain turned up a few times. The data originate from a study of cytomegalovirus exposure and HLA in healthy donors. The CDR3 length is 14 residues. With V trimmed by 3 bases and J by 7 bases, 4 bases remained unmatched. CDR1 and CDR2 from the germline V gene are SGHAT and FQNNGV. The PCR ran on 60 Vbeta and 13 Jbeta primers. Profiling relied on immunoSEQ multiplex PCR, and the TCRdb table lists in-frame clones only, not all of them. The sample holds 150,000 to 200,000 clones, 78% seen once. Sequenced: PBMCs. This clonotype was obtained from a woman aged 40 to 55 in good health and CMV-seronegative. V usage is TRBV11-2 and J usage is TRBJ1-4; 8 bases line up with TRBD1. In DNA form, the CDR3 reads TGTGCCAGCAGCTTCAGGGGGCTAGGTGAAAAACTGTTTTTT. This encodes CASSFRGLGEKLFF.